This T cell receptor beta chain was documented in a study of T-cell memory formation after mild COVID-19. Turning to the study itself: TCR clusters were largely donor specific. General study findings and limits: A subset of responding clones appeared in pre-infection memory, suggesting cross-reactive memory joined.

This clonotype was seen only a few times. Its antigen is currently unknown. cDNA libraries for TCR alpha and TCR beta, carrying sample barcodes and UMIs, came from 5'RACE with constant-segment primers. TCRdb redid the calling of the 5' RACE reads with MiXCR, one entry per CDR3 protein. The table shows nearly 110,000 distinct CDR3 sequences, with 13% to 15% occurring only once. The germline gives CDR1 SGDLS, CDR2 YYNGEE. Germline trimming cut 4 bases from V and 4 bases from J; bases unmatched to any gene: 10. The CDR3 length is 15 residues. V usage is TRBV9 and J usage is TRBJ2-7; 8 bases are a match to TRBD2. The specimen sequenced was PBMCs or a T cell subset sorted from them (not recorded which). The origin of this receptor is a man aged 18-30 years who had mild COVID-19 (a few samples of this study predate the infection). Cell type and time point are not known. The CDR3 DNA reads as TGTGCCAGCAGCCCTCGTCCGGGGGGGCCGTACGAGCAGTACTTC. It specifies CASSPRPGGPYEQYF.